The present T cell receptor (beta chain) was sequenced within a study of cytomegalovirus exposure and HLA in healthy donors. This clone was observed a handful of times. The antigen is undetermined. General study findings and limits: For cytomegalovirus status, the classifier reportedly gave diagnoses with high specificity and sensitivity. The study designated 150 to 200 TCR beta chains cytomegalovirus-associated.

Vbeta (60) and Jbeta (13) primers were used in the PCR. In the source study's methods: Roughly 9.9 million shared chains were among the roughly 78 million unique TCR beta chains that a later analysis counted. TCRdb's copy holds only in-frame clones and misses some; the assay was immunoSEQ multiplex PCR. V and J calls plus clone size are reproduced from that table; the DNA served to infer D and trimming. Of some 210,000 clones listed, around 73% are singletons. CDR1 LNHDA and CDR2 SQIVND come from the germline V gene (reference sequence). This CDR3 spans 12 amino acids. The V segment lost 5 bases and the J segment 4 bases; nucleotides outside the gene matches: 1.

This sequence was found in a male donor in good health and CMV-seronegative. Sequenced: PBMCs. The chain recombines TRBV19 with TRBJ1-1; 7 bases are a match to TRBD1. In DNA form, the CDR3 reads TGTGCCAGTAGTGGGACAGCCACTGAAGCTTTCTTT. The encoded protein is CASSGTATEAFF.